The present entry profiles one T cell receptor beta chain with its context. What it binds is not known. These data belong to a study of OX40 agonist ivuxolimab in advanced cancers. Study-level information: Patients were 82.7% male with ages roughly 20 to 80, mean approximately 58. Partial responses were recorded for three patients, including one with hepatocellular carcinoma and two with cutaneous melanoma.

Study conclusions and caveats: In CD8+ T cells, expanded clones were on average more numerous than in CD4+. Determination of antigen specificity was not performed for the expanded peripheral T cells.

Some clones are missing from TCRdb's copy, which holds only in-frame ones; the method was immunoSEQ multiplex PCR. The sample holds more than 55,000 clones; under 85% are singletons and the top ten take around 4.3%. CDR1 is MNHNS, CDR2 SASEGT, per germline. The CDR3 has 15 amino acids. The V end was cut by 3 bases, the J end by 3 bases, with 11 bases between. The sample consisted of CD4+ or CD8+ T cells sorted from blood, taken in a trial of the OX40 agonist ivuxolimab. The TCR comes from an adult with an advanced solid tumor such as melanoma, head and neck, liver or kidney cancer. This chain uses TRBV6-1 with TRBJ2-2, with a weak D call TRBD1 (6 bases). The CDR3 is CASSERTAYTGELFF. The DNA for the CDR3 is TGTGCCAGCAGTGAGAGGACAGCTTACACCGGGGAGCTGTTTTTT.